The rows below give T cell receptor beta chains drawn from one sample of a study of shared clonotypes between healthy human individuals. Assay: immunoSEQ multiplex PCR; the TCRdb copy retains only in-frame clones and omits some. The sample carries about 550,000 clones, about 95% recorded once. Material: naive CD8+ T cells sorted from blood. The origin of the receptors is a woman aged 25 to 45 in good health. Each CDR3 is given with its conserved first and last residue. Each record gives: J gene, V gene, CDR3 protein.

j_call: TRBJ2-3; v_call: TRBV2; cdr3_aa: CAFLAGVGADTQYF
j_call: TRBJ2-1; v_call: TRBV29-1; cdr3_aa: CSVEKLSSYNEQFF
j_call: TRBJ2-3; v_call: TRBV11-2; cdr3_aa: CASSLPGGVGTDTQYF
j_call: TRBJ1-1; v_call: TRBV5-4; cdr3_aa: CASSLPDGGNAEAFF
j_call: TRBJ2-1; v_call: TRBV29-1; cdr3_aa: CSVEVGLYFRAEQFF
j_call: TRBJ1-5; v_call: TRBV19; cdr3_aa: CATGYRNQPQHF
j_call: TRBJ1-1; v_call: TRBV28; cdr3_aa: CASSTRGPNTEAFF
j_call: TRBJ2-3; v_call: TRBV5-1; cdr3_aa: CASRPSGREADTQYF
j_call: TRBJ1-1; v_call: TRBV28; cdr3_aa: CASSLTGVATEAFF
j_call: TRBJ1-1; v_call: TRBV28; cdr3_aa: CASTLTGNTEAFF
j_call: TRBJ1-1; v_call: TRBV7-6; cdr3_aa: CASSRERGQGSGTEAFF
j_call: TRBJ1-2; v_call: TRBV21-1; cdr3_aa: CACSGSCGYTF
j_call: TRBJ2-3; v_call: TRBV7-9; cdr3_aa: CASSSDETRNYDTQYF
j_call: TRBJ1-3; v_call: TRBV28; cdr3_aa: CASSPPGQRSSGNTIYF
j_call: TRBJ2-1; v_call: TRBV5-1; cdr3_aa: CASSLSGTLNEQFF
j_call: TRBJ2-7; v_call: TRBV5-1; cdr3_aa: CASSLEWGYEQYF
j_call: TRBJ1-5; v_call: TRBV28; cdr3_aa: CASSLAGRGNQPQHF
j_call: TRBJ2-5; v_call: TRBV28; cdr3_aa: CASSSLAGGAETQYF
j_call: TRBJ1-5; v_call: TRBV4-1; cdr3_aa: CASSQGQSSNQPQHF
j_call: TRBJ2-7; v_call: TRBV19; cdr3_aa: CASSPRTRSSYEQYF
j_call: TRBJ2-1; v_call: TRBV7-9; cdr3_aa: CASSSSTSGKVNNEQFF
j_call: TRBJ1-5; v_call: TRBV4-1; cdr3_aa: CASSQEGVNSNQPQHF
j_call: TRBJ2-1; v_call: TRBV2; cdr3_aa: CASSDLLSYNEQFF
j_call: TRBJ2-5; v_call: TRBV7-2; cdr3_aa: CASSSGQQQETQYF
j_call: TRBJ2-7; v_call: TRBV5-1; cdr3_aa: CASSPGGAYEQYF
j_call: TRBJ1-3; v_call: TRBV27; cdr3_aa: CASSLRVGHSGNTIYF
j_call: TRBJ2-7; v_call: TRBV27; cdr3_aa: CASSSGTSGVYEQYF
j_call: TRBJ1-1; v_call: TRBV5-4; cdr3_aa: CASRTGFSEAFF